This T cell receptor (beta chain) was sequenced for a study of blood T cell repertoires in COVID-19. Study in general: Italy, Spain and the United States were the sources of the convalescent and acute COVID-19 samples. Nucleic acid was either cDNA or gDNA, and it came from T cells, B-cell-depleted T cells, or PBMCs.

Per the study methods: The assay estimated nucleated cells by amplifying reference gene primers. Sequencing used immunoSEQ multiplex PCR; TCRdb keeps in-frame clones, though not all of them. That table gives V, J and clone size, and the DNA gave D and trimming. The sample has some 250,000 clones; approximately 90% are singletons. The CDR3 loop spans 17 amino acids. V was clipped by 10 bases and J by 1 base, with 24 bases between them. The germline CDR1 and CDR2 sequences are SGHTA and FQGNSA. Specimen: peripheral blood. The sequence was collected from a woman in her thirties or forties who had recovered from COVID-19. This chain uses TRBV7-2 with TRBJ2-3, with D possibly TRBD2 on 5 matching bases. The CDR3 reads CATTAPGGGGRTDTQYF. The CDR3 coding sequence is TGTGCCACCACCGCCCCCGGAGGAGGCGGCCGCACAGATACGCAGTATTTT.